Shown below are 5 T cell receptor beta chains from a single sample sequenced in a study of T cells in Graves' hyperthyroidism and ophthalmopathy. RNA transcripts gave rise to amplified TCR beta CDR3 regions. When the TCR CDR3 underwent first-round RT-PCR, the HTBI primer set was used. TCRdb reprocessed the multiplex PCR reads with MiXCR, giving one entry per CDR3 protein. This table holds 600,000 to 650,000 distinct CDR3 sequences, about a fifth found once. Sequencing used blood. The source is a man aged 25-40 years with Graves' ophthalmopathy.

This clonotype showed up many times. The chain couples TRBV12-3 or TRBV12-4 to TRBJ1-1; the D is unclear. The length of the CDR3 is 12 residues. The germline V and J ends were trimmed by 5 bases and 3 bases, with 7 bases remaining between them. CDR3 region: CASSPRYTEAFF. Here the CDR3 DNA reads TGTGCCAGCAGTCCCCGGTACACTGAAGCTTTCTTT.

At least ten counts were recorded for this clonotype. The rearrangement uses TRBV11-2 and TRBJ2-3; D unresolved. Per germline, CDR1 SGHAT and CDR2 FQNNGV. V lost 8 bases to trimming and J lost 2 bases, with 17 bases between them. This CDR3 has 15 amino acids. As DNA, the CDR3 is TGTGCCAGCGGGTCGGTAAATTTCGACACAGATACGCAGTATTTT. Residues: CASGSVNFDTDTQYF.

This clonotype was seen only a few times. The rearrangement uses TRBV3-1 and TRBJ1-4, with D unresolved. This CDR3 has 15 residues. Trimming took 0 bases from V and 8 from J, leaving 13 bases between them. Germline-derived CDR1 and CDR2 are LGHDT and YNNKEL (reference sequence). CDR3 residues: CASSQDNLTWEKLFF. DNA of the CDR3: TGTGCCAGCAGCCAAGACAATCTAACATGGGAAAAACTGTTTTTT.

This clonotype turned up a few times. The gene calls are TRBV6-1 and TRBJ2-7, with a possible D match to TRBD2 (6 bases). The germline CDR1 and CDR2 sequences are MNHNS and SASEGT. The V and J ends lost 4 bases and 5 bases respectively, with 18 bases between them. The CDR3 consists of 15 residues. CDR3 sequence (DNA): TGTGCCAGCAGTGGAGCAAGGGGACTTAAGGACGAGCAGTACTTC. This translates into CASSGARGLKDEQYF.

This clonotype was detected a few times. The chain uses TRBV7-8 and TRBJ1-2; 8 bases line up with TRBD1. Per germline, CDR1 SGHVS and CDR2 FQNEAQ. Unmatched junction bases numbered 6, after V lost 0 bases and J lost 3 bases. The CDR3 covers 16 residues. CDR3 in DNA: TGTGCCAGCAGCTTAGCGGGGGACAGGCCAGACTATGGCTACACCTTC. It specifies CASSLAGDRPDYGYTF.